These 23 T cell receptor beta chains were sequenced from one sample in a study of T cell responses to AZD1222 COVID-19 vaccine. Method: immunoSEQ multiplex PCR; TCRdb's copy keeps in-frame clones and lacks some. In the table there are 130,000 or so clones, 70% to 90% of which are singletons. The source material was peripheral blood, sampled 28 days after the second AZD1222 dose. The receptors shown here come from an adult who received the AZD1222 COVID-19 vaccine.

The chain carries TRBV3-1 (or the pseudogene TRBV3-2) and TRBJ1-3; D gene uncertain. V lost 3 bases, J lost 4 bases, and 10 bases lay in between. CDR1 and CDR2 (germline): LGHDT, YNNKEL (reference sequence). The CDR3 consists of 14 residues. This chain's CDR3 is CASSQQVIGNTIYF. As DNA, the CDR3 is TGTGCCAGCAGCCAGCAGGTGATCGGAAACACCATATATTTT.

In its sample, this clone was seen a few times. The chain has TRBV6-5 and TRBJ1-6, with D unresolved. CDR3 length: 15 amino acids. V shed 6 bases and J shed 0 bases, with 9 bases lying between them. CDR1 MNHEY and CDR2 SVGAGI come from the germline V gene. CDR3 coding DNA: TGTGCCAGCAGCCGGGCCCGCTCCTATAATTCACCCCTCCACTTT. Its protein product is CASSRARSYNSPLHF.

The CDR3 bases are TGTGCCAGCAGGCGGACCGGGACCCTCCAAGAGACCCAGTACTTC. Its translation is CASRRTGTLQETQYF. The gene calls are TRBV6-5 and TRBJ2-5; TRBD1 or TRBD2 may be the D gene (5 bases each). The CDR3 has 15 amino acids. V was pared by 6 bases and J by 1 base, with 15 bases between. Germline V gene data show CDR1 as MNHEY and CDR2 as SVGAGI.

This clone appeared once. V usage is TRBV3-1 (or the pseudogene TRBV3-2) and J usage is TRBJ2-1; D ambiguous. The CDR3 is 13 amino acids. Trimming pared 4 bases from V and 5 bases from J, leaving 9 bases between. Germline V gives CDR1 LGHDT, CDR2 YNNKEL (reference sequence). The CDR3 here is CASSPLQNNEQFF. In DNA form, the CDR3 reads TGTGCCAGCAGCCCTCTACAGAACAATGAGCAGTTCTTC.

The chain carries TRBV7-9 and TRBJ1-2; 9 bases line up with TRBD1. Per germline, CDR1 SEHNR and CDR2 FQNEAQ (reference sequence). This CDR3 contains 18 residues. The trim removed 4 bases at V and 6 bases at J, leaving 18 bases unmatched. The CDR3 here is CASSSEPGQGILRDGYTF. CDR3 in DNA: TGTGCCAGCAGCTCCGAGCCGGGACAGGGAATTTTGAGAGATGGCTACACCTTC.

The chain links TRBV27 to TRBJ1-2, with 8 bases that match TRBD1. The junction had 5 bases not matched to a gene; V was cut back by 3 bases and J by 2 bases. The CDR3 contains 15 residues. Germline V gives CDR1 MNHEY, CDR2 SMNVEV (reference sequence). The CDR3, as DNA: TGTGCCAGCAGTTTCGACAGGGGCCTGAACTATGGCTACACCTTC. Encoded protein: CASSFDRGLNYGYTF.

The rearrangement links TRBV16 to TRBJ1-1, with D perhaps matching TRBD1 (5 bases). CDR3 length equals 16 residues. V was clipped by 2 bases and J by 2 bases, with 15 bases between them. Germline CDR1 is KGHSY and CDR2 is FQNENV. CDR3 DNA sequence: TGTGCCAGCAGCCAACGCGCTATGGGGACTAACACTGAAGCTTTCTTT. It encodes CASSQRAMGTNTEAFF.

The chain uses TRBV6-2 or TRBV6-3 and TRBJ2-3; D is perhaps TRBD1 (5 bases). The CDR3 runs 15 residues. V was trimmed by 5 bases and J by 0 bases, leaving 12 bases between them. The germline V gene has CDR1 MNHEY and CDR2 SVGEGT. As DNA, the CDR3 is TGTGCCAGCAGTCGACAGTATTCTAGCACAGATACGCAGTATTTT. This encodes CASSRQYSSTDTQYF.

V and J are TRBV5-1 and TRBJ2-7; D ambiguous. Germline CDR1 is SGHRS and CDR2 is YFSETQ. CDR3 size: 15 residues. V gave up 0 bases and J gave up 1 base, with 11 bases separating them. This CDR3 is CASSLGITDSYEQYF. CDR3 sequence (DNA): TGCGCCAGCAGCTTGGGAATTACTGATTCCTACGAGCAGTACTTC.

The rearrangement joins TRBV4-3 to TRBJ1-2, with D hard to call. CDR3 length: 12 amino acids. Trimming stripped 0 bases from V and 1 base from J, with 0 bases between. CDR1 LGHNA and CDR2 YSLEER come from the germline V gene. CDR3 protein: CASSQDNYGYTF. In nucleotides, the CDR3 is TGCGCCAGCAGCCAAGATAACTATGGCTACACCTTC.

This chain connects TRBV11-2 to TRBJ1-1, with D tentatively TRBD1 (6 bases). From germline, CDR1 is SGHAT and CDR2 FQNNGV. The CDR3 is made up of 15 amino acids. Between the trimmed V and J ends, which lost 5 bases and 4 bases, there was a span of 17 bases. DNA for the CDR3: TGTGCCAGCAGCAGACCTGTGGGGGGGCCCACTGAAGCTTTCTTT. Protein sequence: CASSRPVGGPTEAFF.

DNA of the CDR3: TGTGCCAGCAGTGAAAGCTGGGCGGGGGAGTCGGATACGCAGTATTTT. Its translation: CASSESWAGESDTQYF. The gene calls are TRBV6-1 and TRBJ2-3; 7 nucleotides match TRBD2. The V gene's germline CDR1 is MNHNS and CDR2 SASEGT. The CDR3 has 16 amino acids. V was clipped by 2 bases and J by 6 bases; unmatched bases: 11.

This chain uses TRBV27 with TRBJ1-2, with D maybe TRBD1 (6 bases). The CDR3 has 15 residues. Trimming stripped 2 bases from V and 4 bases from J, with 14 bases between. Germline CDR1 reads MNHEY; CDR2 reads SMNVEV (reference sequence). This chain's CDR3 is CASSLKPGHLYGYTF. The DNA for the CDR3 is TGTGCCAGCAGTTTAAAGCCGGGACACCTCTATGGCTACACCTTC.

The V gene is TRBV4-2, the J gene TRBJ1-1; D is perhaps TRBD1 (5 bases). The germline CDR1 and CDR2 sequences are LGHNA and YNFKEQ. Trimming stripped 0 bases from V and 6 bases from J, with 14 bases between. This CDR3 is built from 15 residues. The CDR3 reads CASSQDFREGPEAFF. CDR3 coding DNA: TGTGCCAGCAGCCAAGATTTTAGGGAGGGGCCTGAAGCTTTCTTT.

J is TRBJ1-6 and V is TRBV7-2, with 7 bases fitting TRBD1. Germline CDR1 is SGHTA and CDR2 is FQGNSA. The CDR3 has 15 residues. The trim removed 5 bases at V and 6 bases at J, leaving 7 bases unmatched. The chain's CDR3 is CASSPRDSLNSPLHF. The CDR3 nucleotides are TGTGCCAGCAGCCCCCGGGACAGCCTTAATTCACCCCTCCACTTT. Complete variable domain (other parts from reference TRBV7-2 and TRBJ1-6): GAGVSQSPSNKVTEKGKDVELRCDPISGHTALYWYRQSLGQGLEFLIYFQGNSAPDKSGLPSDRFSAERTGGSVSTLTIQRTQQEDSAVYLCASSPRDSLNSPLHFGNGTRLTVT.

The V gene is TRBV7-9, the J gene TRBJ1-2, with D possibly TRBD1 on 6 matching bases. The V and J ends lost 2 bases and 8 bases respectively, with 18 bases between them. Looked up from germline, CDR1 is SEHNR and CDR2 is FQNEAQ (reference sequence). The CDR3 length is 15 residues. The CDR3 is CASSLPPPGAWGYTF. In DNA form, the CDR3 reads TGTGCCAGCAGCTTACCTCCCCCAGGGGCGTGGGGCTACACCTTC.

The V call is TRBV18, the J call TRBJ1-1; D is ambiguous. CDR3 length: 13 amino acids. V was shortened by 5 bases and J by 0 bases, with 7 bases between the two germline ends. Germline V CDR1 and CDR2: KGHSH, LQKENI. CDR3 bases: TGTGCCAGCTCAGTGACGGTGAACACTGAAGCTTTCTTT. Residues: CASSVTVNTEAFF.

The chain combines TRBV7-9 with TRBJ2-1, with TRBD2 matching over 9 bases. Germline trimming cut 2 bases from V and 4 bases from J; bases unmatched to any gene: 6. Germline CDR1 and CDR2: SEHNR and FQNEAQ (reference sequence). The CDR3 covers 16 residues. In DNA, the CDR3 is TGTGCCAGCAGCTTACCAGGACTAGCGTATTACAATGAGCAGTTCTTC. Residues: CASSLPGLAYYNEQFF.

The V and J genes are TRBV5-1 and TRBJ1-1, with TRBD1 matching over 7 bases. CDR3 size: 13 residues. V was clipped by 5 bases and J by 3 bases; unmatched bases: 4. Germline V gene lookup returns CDR1 SGHRS and CDR2 YFSETQ. The CDR3 loop is CASSRGLDTEAFF. Written as DNA, the CDR3 is TGCGCCAGCAGTAGGGGGCTCGACACTGAAGCTTTCTTT. The full variable domain, completed using reference TRBV5-1 and TRBJ1-1, is KAGVTQTPRYLIKTRGQQVTLSCSPISGHRSVSWYQQTPGQGLQFLFEYFSETQRNKGNFPGRFSGRQFSNSRSEMNVSTLELGDSALYLCASSRGLDTEAFFGQGTRLTVV.

This clone was picked up one time. The chain is built from TRBV18 and TRBJ1-1; D remains ambiguous. This CDR3 has 15 residues. Trimming removed 2 bases at V and 0 bases at J, with 10 bases between. Germline V gene lookup returns CDR1 KGHSH and CDR2 LQKENI. CDR3 region: CASSPSGYMNTEAFF. The CDR3 region has the DNA TGTGCCAGCTCACCAAGTGGCTATATGAACACTGAAGCTTTCTTT.

This chain connects TRBV30 to TRBJ1-5; 7 nucleotides line up with TRBD1. The CDR3 runs 14 residues. V was pared by 3 bases and J by 2 bases, with 4 bases of the junction left unmatched. CDR1 is GTSNPN, CDR2 SVGIG, per germline (reference sequence). The CDR3 reads CAWSLDRGNQPQHF. CDR3 nucleotides: TGTGCCTGGAGCCTAGACAGGGGCAATCAGCCCCAGCATTTT.

This clone was recorded once. CDR3 nucleotides: TGTGCCAGCAGCAAGGAGGGCGGCTATGGCTACACCTTC. Protein: CASSKEGGYGYTF. V gene TRBV2 combines with J gene TRBJ1-2; no clear D gene. Germline V gives CDR1 SNHLY, CDR2 FYNNEI. V was shortened by 6 bases and J by 4 bases, with 12 bases between the two germline ends. CDR3 length: 13 residues.

The V call is TRBV6-2 or TRBV6-3, the J call TRBJ1-1, with D perhaps matching TRBD1 (5 bases). Germline V lookup: CDR1 MNHEY, CDR2 SVGEGT. The CDR3 spans 16 residues. V shed 6 bases and J shed 5 bases, with 22 bases lying between them. CDR3: CASSPTGTPGRTEAFF. Here the CDR3 DNA reads TGTGCCAGCAGCCCAACCGGGACTCCGGGGAGGACTGAAGCTTTCTTT.